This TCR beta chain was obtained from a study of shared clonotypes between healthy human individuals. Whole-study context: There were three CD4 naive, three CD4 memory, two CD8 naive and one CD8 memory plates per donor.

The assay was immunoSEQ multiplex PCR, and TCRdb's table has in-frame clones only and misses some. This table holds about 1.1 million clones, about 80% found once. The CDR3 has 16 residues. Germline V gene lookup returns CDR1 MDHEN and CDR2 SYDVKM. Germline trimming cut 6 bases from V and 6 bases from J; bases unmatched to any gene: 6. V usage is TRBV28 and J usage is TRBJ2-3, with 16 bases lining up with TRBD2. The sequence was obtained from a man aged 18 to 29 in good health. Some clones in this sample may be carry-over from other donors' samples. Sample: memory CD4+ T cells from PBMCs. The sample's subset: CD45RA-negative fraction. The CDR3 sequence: CASSTGTSGRGDTQYF. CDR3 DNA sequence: TGTGCCAGCAGCACCGGGACTAGCGGGAGGGGGGATACGCAGTATTTT.